Sequencing of this TCR beta chain was carried out in a study of breast tumors, draining lymph nodes, adjacent tissues. Findings and caveats of the study: The data were judged consistent with most tumor T cells coming from lymph node and expanding in tumor.

Samples came from axillary lymph nodes draining the breast cancer. J gave up 0 bases and V 5 bases, and 3 bases lay outside the gene matches. The CDR3 covers 16 residues. Germline loops: CDR1 MNHNS, CDR2 SASEGT. One entry per CDR3 protein results from TCRdb running MiXCR on the multiplex PCR reads. The sample holds approximately 210,000 distinct CDR3 sequences, less than 40% seen once. In its sample, this clonotype was seen a few times. Its antigen is unknown. The material sequenced was axillary lymph node tissue. The origin of this receptor is a female donor with breast cancer. Some clones in this sample may be carry-over from other donors' samples. This chain joins TRBV6-1 and TRBJ2-1, with 11 bases aligning to TRBD2. CDR3 protein: CASSRGTSGSYNEQFF. The CDR3 DNA sequence: TGTGCCAGCAGTCGAGGGACTAGCGGCTCCTACAATGAGCAGTTCTTC.